This T cell receptor (beta chain) was sequenced for a study of T-cell memory formation after mild COVID-19 (dated by TCRdb to the early 2020s). Context from the whole study: Most TCR sequence clusters were specific to one of the two donors. Two young, previously healthy adult volunteers made up the cohort, one male and one female. Longitudinal TCRalpha and TCRbeta repertoire sequencing tracked T-cell clones expanding and contracting after mild COVID-19 in two donors.

Ficoll-Paque density gradient centrifugation was used to isolate PBMCs. Concerning this clonotype itself: Which antigen it targets is not known. Nothing much larger sits one base from this clone, and base qualities are not available.

Relative to germline, V is missing 5 bases and J is missing 2 bases, with 5 bases of the junction outside any gene match. CDR1 and CDR2, per the germline V gene, are ENHRY and SYGVKD. Reading from cysteine to phenylalanine, the CDR3 counts 16 amino acids. The kept DNA is CDR3 alone, 48 bases in frame from the first base. The sequencer listed for this sample is Illumina NovaSeq 6000. TCRalpha and TCRbeta cDNA libraries were built by 5'RACE with constant-segment primers, adding sample barcodes and unique molecular identifiers. RNA was extracted from every sample with Trizol reagent. Libraries were amplified in two PCR steps, with a second sample barcode and Illumina TruSeq adapters added in the second step. Libraries were sequenced on an Illumina NovaSeq with 2 x 150 bp paired-end reads. Per the original workflow: Reads were demultiplexed and collapsed into UMI-guided consensus sequences with migec v1.2.7. Using mixcr v2.1.11, UMI consensuses were aligned to TRA and TRB V and J templates and then assembled into clonotypes. A clonotype was counted as expanded or contracted only when both edgeR and NoisET called the clonotype significant, with the noise models trained on biological replicates. For edgeR calls, the cutoffs were a false discovery rate-adjusted p below 0.01 and a log2 fold-change threshold of 1. As an exploratory analysis of dynamics, max-normalized trajectories of the 1000 most abundant clonotypes were examined by PCA with hierarchical clustering. Separately sequenced CD4+ and CD8+ repertoires were used to assign the CD4 or CD8 phenotype of responding clones. TCRdb cleaned the public reads at Q25 with fastp, built clones with MiXCR and kept in-frame beta chains. For every CDR3 protein sequence, its rows merge into one entry that carries the most common genes and DNA. TCRdb, rather than the study authors, made the V and J calls. This sample has about 90,000 distinct CDR3 sequences in its table, and over 12% of those were observed once. The top ten constitute 39% of the sample.

General findings and caveats noted by the study authors: The second-wave clones that peaked on day 37 were not confirmed to be SARS-CoV-2 specific. Contracting CD4+ clones were found mainly in CM and EM memory subsets, while CD8+ clones were enriched in EMRA. The study covered only a couple of mild cases, and larger cohorts including severe cases with pre-infection samples were considered necessary. Some responding clones were found in pre-infection memory, which suggests that pre-existing cross-reactive memory T cells took part in the SARS-CoV-2 response. From day 15 to 85, contracting clones showed balanced CD4/CD8 phenotypes, whereas a second wave of clones that expanded from day 15 to 37 leaned towards CD4+.

The TCR sequence derives from a man younger than 35 who had mild COVID-19 (a few samples of this study predate the infection). The sample titles of this study are shuffled in the database, so cell type and time point are left out; the donor was told from shared clones. Source material: PBMCs or a T cell subset sorted from them (not recorded which). The chain uses TRBV10-3 and TRBJ1-6; TRBD1 agrees with 8 junctional bases. The CDR3 protein: CAISKTGETYNSPLHF. Read as DNA, the sequence is TGTGCCATCAGTAAGACAGGGGAGACCTATAATTCACCCCTCCACTTT.